This T cell receptor beta chain stems from a study of immune evolution from preneoplasia to lung adenocarcinoma. Study observations and caveats: Normal lung had the highest top T cell clone frequencies. Normal lung had highest clonality; later lesions appeared denser, more diverse. Highest clonality occurred in KRAS-mutant, not EGFR-mutant or double wild-type, nodules.

The protocol was immunoSEQ multiplex PCR, while the TCRdb copy is restricted to in-frame clones and leaves out a portion. The table has 11,000 to 15,000 clones, roughly 87% seen once. The trim removed 5 bases at V and 1 base at J, leaving 16 bases unmatched. The V gene's germline CDR1 is SGHNT and CDR2 YENEEA. This CDR3 has 20 residues. On this clone itself: Its antigen is unknown.

The sequence was obtained from a donor of 70 years or more with lung adenocarcinoma. Specimen: FFPE lung adenocarcinoma in situ tissue. This rearrangement joins TRBV11-3 to TRBJ2-1; 11 bases line up with TRBD2. The chain's CDR3 is CASSRTYVAGGLGSYNEQFF. In nucleotides, the CDR3 is TGTGCCAGCAGCCGAACTTACGTAGCGGGAGGGCTCGGGTCCTACAATGAGCAGTTCTTC. Based on the CDR3 plus reference TRBV11-3 and TRBJ2-1, the full variable domain is EAGVVQSPRYKIIEKKQPVAFWCNPISGHNTLYWYLQNLGQGPELLIRYENEEAVDDSQLPKDRFSAERLKGVDSTLKIQPAELGDSAVYLCASSRTYVAGGLGSYNEQFFGPGTRLTVL.